Presented here are 4 T cell receptor beta chains from one specimen sequenced in a study of T cells in localized non-small cell lung cancer. TCRdb's copy holds only in-frame clones and misses some; the assay was immunoSEQ multiplex PCR. The sample gives around 25,000 clones, roughly nine tenths of which show up once; 15% is in the top ten. This sample comprised peripheral blood, obtained before any cancer treatment. These receptors all come from a man aged 35 to 70 with stage III squamous cell lung carcinoma.

The chain employs TRBV7-2 and TRBJ1-2, with D possibly being TRBD1 (6 bases). With 1 base removed from V and 8 bases from J, the gap between germline ends came to 17 bases. The CDR3 has 15 residues. Per the germline V gene, CDR1 is SGHTA and CDR2 is FQGNSA. The CDR3 loop is CASSLGFGDQGGYTF. CDR3 nucleotides: TGTGCCAGCAGCTTAGGTTTCGGGGACCAGGGGGGCTACACCTTC.

The chain links TRBV6-6 to TRBJ1-5; the D gene is possibly TRBD1 (5 bases). Looked up from germline, CDR1 is MNHNY and CDR2 is SVGAGI (reference sequence). V was cut by 5 bases and J by 2 bases, with 10 bases left in between. This CDR3 is 14 amino acids long. CDR3 loop: CASSTDNGNQPQHF. The CDR3 DNA reads TGTGCCAGCAGTACGGACAATGGCAATCAGCCCCAGCATTTT.

CDR3: CASSITGEVTEAFF. The DNA for the CDR3 is TGTGCCAGTAGTATCACAGGGGAGGTCACTGAAGCTTTCTTT. The rearrangement joins TRBV19 to TRBJ1-1; 7 bases map to TRBD1. V was pared by 3 bases and J by 4 bases, with 5 bases of the junction left unmatched. CDR3 length: 14 amino acids. Germline CDR1 is LNHDA and CDR2 is SQIVND (reference sequence).

The chain carries TRBV5-4 and TRBJ2-5; D is perhaps TRBD2 (6 bases). The germline V gene encodes CDR1 SGHNT and CDR2 YYREEE (reference sequence). CDR3 length: 16 residues. V lost 2 bases to trimming and J lost 1 base, with 15 bases between them. CDR3: CASSLIGRESQETQYF. CDR3 sequence (DNA): TGTGCCAGCAGCTTAATAGGTCGGGAGAGCCAAGAGACCCAGTACTTC.